This T cell receptor beta chain was obtained from a study of cytomegalovirus exposure and HLA in healthy donors listed by TCRdb under 2017. Study-wide context: According to an earlier analysis of a few hundred of the donors, some 180 million T cells yielded approximately 120 million unique TCR beta sequences and 250 to 350 Gb of sequence data. Roughly 300 gigabases of sequencing data and some 85 million unique TCR sequences were included in an early release covering 500 to 750 HLA-typed donors. Of the approximately 400 genotyped donors, approximately 80% fell in the genetic ancestry cluster associated with self-reported Caucasian donors. The study was designed to test whether signatures of past pathogen exposure could be identified by cataloging public T cell receptors. The study used immunosequencing to profile the T cell repertoires of approximately 640 subjects and linked those repertoires to cytomegalovirus serostatus. In addition to the first cohort of 650 to 800 subjects, a separate validation cohort of around 110 different subjects was used. To predict cytomegalovirus infection status, the study brought together high-throughput TCR immunosequencing, statistical association of individual TCRs with disease status, and machine learning. A later analysis re-examined previously published TCR beta repertoires from more than 600 donors and added high-resolution HLA genotyping to investigate patterns of TCR occurrence. In the later analysis, no new phenotypic data were used to find candidate immune exposures; instead, reliance was placed on TCR beta sequences and their occurrence across donors. An earlier analysis of around 580 of the donors used high-throughput TCR beta sequencing to judge whether each TCR beta V gene segment behaved as functional or pseudogenic. Donor age, sex, ethnicity and CMV serostatus were collected together with the repertoire data. A later genetic analysis used genome-wide SNP genotypes for about 65% of the roughly 670 donors, treating that subset as a discovery cohort. Every repertoire in the discovery cohort had been generated on one and the same sequencing platform. Both class I and class II loci were covered by HLA typing, at four-digit resolution. The number of donors typed differed by locus, with roughly 629-640 for A, B, C, DRB1 and DQB1, around 500 for DQA1, under 610 for DPA1, and 472 for DPB1. Four to six DR-DQ haplotypes were handled as single units for association and clustering, since linkage in the cohort was strong. Across about 380 genotyped donors of the cohort, an average of about 250,000 unique TCR beta nucleotide sequences per donor were sequenced, and approximately 17% of those sequences were non-productive. Here is what the overall study found, with its caveats: Some IMGT-functional V segments, including TRBV6-2 and TRBV6-3, could not be told apart with the 87-base-pair reads, so those segments were excluded. Linkage disequilibrium might explain the correlated functional status among segregating V segments, but an unknown experimental factor could not be ruled out. Roughly uniform sequencing depth across donors was assumed in presence/absence analyses, although this assumption may not hold. According to a later analysis, most CMV-associated TCR beta chains appeared to be HLA-restricted, and the HLA associations seemed to be driven largely by CMV exposure. V-gene and J-gene trimming of TCR beta chains was associated with a missense DCLRE1C variant in a later genetic analysis, and the association was replicated in an independent cohort. The classifier was reported to diagnose cytomegalovirus status with high specificity and sensitivity in both the original cohort and the validation cohort. In the study, about 150 TCR beta chains were listed as associated with cytomegalovirus. In a later analysis, TCR association rates were found to vary across HLA loci, with the most associated TCRs seen for DRB1 alleles and the fewest for HLA-C alleles. A group of highly shared sequence variants was considered likely to be a technical artifact of the sequencing pipeline. Several of the top co-occurrence clusters appeared to be linked to parvovirus B19, influenza, CMV and Epstein-Barr virus, according to a later analysis. A later analysis associated 16,951 TCR beta sequences with specific HLA alleles at a false discovery rate of 0.05. Immune exposure information for the cohort was limited to CMV serostatus. According to the authors, the approach could potentially be generalized to other disease states and immunological phenotypes. While some public TCRs were present in many individuals, most TCR sequences turned up only very rarely across donors. Over 15 rarely observed V segments, including chromosome 9 orphons, were excluded from the earlier analysis of a few hundred of the donors because counts were too low. When HLA alleles, especially DR and DQ, strongly co-occurred, TCR associations were difficult to assign to individual alleles. Because HLA typing was unavailable for some donors at each locus, only the typed subset was used in association tests. A further reported finding was that TCR beta sequences accurately predicted the HLA-A and HLA-B alleles for most subjects in the first cohort. In a later analysis, HLA-associated TCR beta chains showed more clonal expansion and lower generation probabilities than non-associated chains that were equally common. A few of the identified cytomegalovirus-associated TCR beta chains were confirmed in vitro to be specific for cytomegalovirus antigens. Only TCR beta chains were sequenced in this cohort, and the absence of alpha or paired-chain data limited detectable features. In a later genetic analysis, fewer N-insertions in productive TCRs were reported among donors in an Asian-associated ancestry cluster than the 666-donor mean. Broadly in line with IMGT annotations, most TCR beta V segments showed up in productive rearrangements about 87% or about 30% of the time in an earlier analysis of 450 to 750 of the donors.

A remark on this clone: Its antigen is unknown. No base quality values were provided; no much bigger clone lies one nucleotide off.

The cohort was made up of several hundred healthy bone marrow donors. Cohort members were all nominally healthy when sampled, although unrecorded immune exposures were likely present. The donor tested CMV seronegative and was one of the 352 seronegative cohort members. A peripheral blood sample was collected from each donor, and TCR beta sequencing was performed on peripheral blood mononuclear cells. Genomic DNA extraction from the blood cell samples was performed with the Qiagen DNeasy Blood Extraction Kit. Library generation was performed with the immunoSEQ multiplex PCR assay. For the multiplex PCR, a mixture combining 60 forward primers for TCR Vbeta segments and 13 reverse primers for TCR Jbeta segments was used. The CDR3 region of rearranged TCR beta genes was amplified from genomic DNA by a multiplex PCR assay. The amplified TCR beta libraries were sequenced on the Illumina HiSeq System as 87-base-pair reads. Regarding the original processing steps: A later analysis tallied tens of millions of unique TCR beta chains across the approximately 670 repertoires, and some 10 million of those chains were shared by two or more donors. Raw reads were error-corrected and collapsed into unique sequences by a nearest-neighbor algorithm in which closely related sequences were merged to remove PCR and sequencing errors. Alignment of CDR3 sequences to IMGT reference sequences was used to assign V, D and J gene segments. For a sequence to be retained, at least a six-nucleotide match to both a V gene segment and a J gene segment was required. A rearrangement counted as productive if the CDR3 had no stop codons and remained in frame with V and J, and every other rearrangement counted as non-productive. Following IMGT convention, CDR3 was defined as the stretch from the second conserved V-encoded cysteine up to the conserved J-encoded phenylalanine. The earlier analysis of some 540 of the donors excluded any sequence lacking an unambiguous match to a single V gene segment. In an earlier analysis of some 590 of the donors, a V segment was called functional when productive rearrangements were above 56.7%, and segregating when the standard deviation between donors exceeded 5%. A statistical classification framework was built for diagnosing cytomegalovirus status from the catalog of TCR beta chain sequences. In a later analysis, V and J genes were assigned by comparing TCR nucleotide sequences against IMGT/GENE-DB human TR gene sequences. A later analysis assigned CDR3 sequences and most-parsimonious VDJ recombination scenarios with the TCRdist pipeline. A later analysis defined each TCR beta chain by its CDR3 amino acid sequence plus V-gene family, and excluded reads lacking a unique V-gene family. As a way to deal with suspected cross-contamination and a sequencing artifact, a later analysis dropped 450 to 600 nucleotide sequences that were highly shared and had low generation probability. A later analysis calculated a clonal expansion index for each public chain from normalized within-repertoire ranks of inferred template counts. Generation probabilities in a later analysis came from a VDJ recombination model fitted to out-of-frame rearrangements, and those results were checked against IGoR. In a later analysis, hypergeometric tests were used to score TCR-TCR, TCR-HLA and TCR-CMV co-occurrence, with a repertoire-size bias correction applied to TCR pairs. To estimate false discovery rates, a later analysis permuted the HLA or CMV assignments 20 times. In a later analysis, co-occurring TCRs were grouped with DBSCAN, and TCRdist sequence similarity was added when clustering was performed within HLA-allele-positive subsets. Repertoires with fewer than 30,000 or more than 120,000 public chains, plus five repertoires with anomalous nucleotide sharing, were excluded from co-occurrence clustering. What TCRdb holds here is the immuneACCESS table cut down to in-frame rearrangements. Part of the clones is not present; checked against another copy, under half of the missing clones reflect an unresolved V gene, and the others are unexplained. Clone size and the V and J calls come from that table; the DNA yielded D and trimming. The sample data list roughly 150,000 clones, and approximately 79% of these were observed just once. The ten largest clonotypes hold about 1.8% of the sample.

The cysteine opens and the phenylalanine closes a CDR3 of 15 amino acids. Only CDR3 DNA is held: 45 bases, read in frame from base 1. Compared with germline, V lacks 9 bases and J lacks 0 bases; bases without a gene match: 7. Via the germline V gene, CDR1 is SNHLY and CDR2 FYNNEI. What was sequenced was PBMCs. This chain joins TRBV2 to TRBJ2-3, with 9 bases aligning to TRBD2. The sequence came from a woman aged 25 to 39 in good health and CMV-seronegative. The nucleotide sequence reads TGTGCCAGTAGCGGGGGCCATTTTAGCACAGATACGCAGTATTTT. This sequence encodes CASSGGHFSTDTQYF.